The source of this T cell receptor beta chain is a study of response to subunit inactivated influenza vaccine. Notes on the study in general: There was a suggestion from the authors that each seasonal influenza vaccination recruits few new T cells.

TCRdb reprocessed the RT-PCR reads with MiXCR, giving one entry per CDR3 protein. This sample has around 600,000 distinct CDR3 sequences, with around 11% found just once. This clonotype was detected only a few times. Its antigen is not identified. The V gene's germline CDR1 is DFQATT and CDR2 SNEGSKA (reference sequence). The CDR3 runs 14 residues. V gave up 7 bases and J gave up 5 bases; unmatched junction bases: 9. These same data were also listed under a study on T cells expressing NK-cell markers. From that second work: cDNA encoding TCR beta was synthesized via 5'RACE template switching incorporating UMIs. Obtained from sorted CD3+CD56+NKG2C+, CD3+CD56+NKG2C- and CD3+CD56-NKG2C+ T cells were the TCR beta repertoires. One of eight sequenced donors was HCMV-seronegative; the other seven were seropositive. More than 5 donors showed dominant NKG2C+ clonotypes comprising about 1.0-7.5% of their CD8+ T cells.

The chain recombines TRBV20-1 with TRBJ2-1; 9 positions match TRBD2. This specimen was PBMCs from blood, taken on the day of vaccination. This sequence was found in a man aged 45-65 years who received an inactivated influenza vaccine. Here the CDR3 reads CSGPKSGGNNEQFF. The CDR3 bases are TGCAGTGGTCCCAAGAGCGGGGGGAACAATGAGCAGTTCTTC.